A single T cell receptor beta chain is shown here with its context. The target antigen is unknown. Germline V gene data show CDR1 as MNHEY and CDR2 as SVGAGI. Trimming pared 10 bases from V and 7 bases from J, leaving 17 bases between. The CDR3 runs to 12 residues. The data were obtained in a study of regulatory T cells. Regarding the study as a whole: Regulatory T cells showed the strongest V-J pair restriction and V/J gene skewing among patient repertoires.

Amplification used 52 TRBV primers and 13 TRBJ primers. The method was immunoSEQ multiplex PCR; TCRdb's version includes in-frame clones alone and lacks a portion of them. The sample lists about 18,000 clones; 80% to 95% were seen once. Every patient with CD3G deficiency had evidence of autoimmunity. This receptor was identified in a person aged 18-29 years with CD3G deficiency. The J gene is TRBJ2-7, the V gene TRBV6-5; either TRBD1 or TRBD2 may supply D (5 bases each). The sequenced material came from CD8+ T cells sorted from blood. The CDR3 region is CATRSGAGEQYF. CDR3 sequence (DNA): TGTGCCACACGGTCCGGGGCTGGGGAGCAGTACTTC.